A selection of T cell receptor beta chains follows, all from one sample in a study of shared clonotypes between healthy human individuals. The method was immunoSEQ multiplex PCR; TCRdb's version includes in-frame clones alone and lacks a portion of them. The sample consists of approximately 2,000,000 clones, around 92% of them appearing once. The sequenced material came from naive CD4+ T cells from PBMCs. These receptor sequences come from a man younger than 35 in good health. Some clones in this sample may be carry-over from other donors' samples. Both conserved end residues are part of each CDR3. A D gene is named only where the DNA matches it firmly. The size entry is marked missing in some rows and otherwise reads once, few, many or a size class.

cdr3_aa: CASSQDKQGMVENTEAFF; cdr3_nt: TGCGCCAGCAGCCAAGATAAGCAGGGTATGGTAGAGAACACTGAAGCTTTCTTT; d_call: -; j_call: TRBJ1-1; v_call: TRBV4-1; clone_size: -
cdr3_aa: CASSTGTGVKNTEAFF; cdr3_nt: TGCGCCAGCAGCACCGGGACAGGGGTTAAGAACACTGAAGCTTTCTTT; d_call: TRBD1; j_call: TRBJ1-1; v_call: TRBV5-1; clone_size: -
cdr3_aa: CASTKDSYEQYF; cdr3_nt: TGTGCCAGCACGAAGGACTCCTACGAGCAGTACTTC; d_call: -; j_call: TRBJ2-7; v_call: TRBV28; clone_size: -
cdr3_aa: CASSQEWDFEKLFF; cdr3_nt: TGCGCCAGCAGCCAAGAGTGGGATTTCGAAAAACTGTTTTTT; d_call: -; j_call: TRBJ1-4; v_call: TRBV4-3; clone_size: -
cdr3_aa: CASSEWGSGGQPQHF; cdr3_nt: TGCGCCAGCAGTGAGTGGGGCTCCGGGGGTCAGCCCCAGCATTTT; d_call: -; j_call: TRBJ1-5; v_call: TRBV10-2; clone_size: -
cdr3_aa: CASSYSGRVAKNIQYF; cdr3_nt: TGTGCCAGCAGTTACTCAGGCAGGGTGGCCAAAAACATTCAGTACTTC; d_call: -; j_call: TRBJ2-4; v_call: TRBV6-5; clone_size: -
cdr3_aa: CSAYRMGYTF; cdr3_nt: TGCAGTGCTTACCGGATGGGCTACACCTTC; d_call: -; j_call: TRBJ1-2; v_call: TRBV20-1; clone_size: -
cdr3_aa: CASSYLLATSSNEQFF; cdr3_nt: TGTGCCAGCAGTTACCTTCTAGCGACCTCCTCCAATGAGCAGTTCTTC; d_call: -; j_call: TRBJ2-1; v_call: TRBV6-6; clone_size: -
cdr3_aa: CASSGQGTLNYGYTF; cdr3_nt: TGTGCCAGCAGCGGGCAGGGGACACTTAACTATGGCTACACCTTC; d_call: -; j_call: TRBJ1-2; v_call: TRBV5-8; clone_size: -
cdr3_aa: CSAVRYGYTF; cdr3_nt: TGCAGTGCGGTACGCTATGGCTACACCTTC; d_call: -; j_call: TRBJ1-2; v_call: TRBV20-1; clone_size: -
cdr3_aa: CAWKTGLGTYEQYF; cdr3_nt: TGTGCCTGGAAAACAGGGCTCGGGACCTACGAGCAGTACTTC; d_call: -; j_call: TRBJ2-7; v_call: TRBV30; clone_size: -
cdr3_aa: CASSPLAGGGIQYF; cdr3_nt: TGTGCCAGCAGTCCTCTAGCGGGAGGTGGCATTCAGTACTTC; d_call: TRBD2; j_call: TRBJ2-4; v_call: TRBV11-2; clone_size: -
cdr3_aa: CASSESPGIDTQYF; cdr3_nt: TGTGCCAGCAGTGAATCTCCGGGGATAGATACGCAGTATTTT; d_call: -; j_call: TRBJ2-3; v_call: TRBV6-1; clone_size: -
cdr3_aa: CASSRSLDYGYTF; cdr3_nt: TGTGCCAGCAGTCGGTCCCTTGACTATGGCTACACCTTC; d_call: -; j_call: TRBJ1-2; v_call: TRBV28; clone_size: -
cdr3_aa: CAWSPNLVNEQFF; cdr3_nt: TGTGCCTGGAGTCCTAACCTAGTCAATGAGCAGTTCTTC; d_call: -; j_call: TRBJ2-1; v_call: TRBV30; clone_size: -
cdr3_aa: CASSFPVSGANVLTF; cdr3_nt: TGTGCCAGCAGCTTTCCGGTATCTGGGGCCAACGTCCTGACTTTC; d_call: -; j_call: TRBJ2-6; v_call: TRBV7-2; clone_size: -
cdr3_aa: CASSPGPTGVFVYYGYTF; cdr3_nt: TGTGCCAGCAGCCCAGGACCCACAGGGGTATTCGTCTACTATGGCTACACCTTC; d_call: TRBD1; j_call: TRBJ1-2; v_call: TRBV4-2; clone_size: -
cdr3_aa: CASSQFTSGSYNEQFF; cdr3_nt: TGCGCCAGCAGCCAATTTACTAGCGGGAGCTACAATGAGCAGTTCTTC; d_call: TRBD2; j_call: TRBJ2-1; v_call: TRBV4-1; clone_size: -
cdr3_aa: CASSQDRRSAYNSPLHF; cdr3_nt: TGCGCCAGCAGCCAAGATCGGCGCAGCGCCTATAATTCACCCCTCCACTTT; d_call: -; j_call: TRBJ1-6; v_call: TRBV4-1; clone_size: -
cdr3_aa: CASSLGLLKNEQFF; cdr3_nt: TGTGCCAGCAGCTTAGGACTTCTGAAAAATGAGCAGTTCTTC; d_call: -; j_call: TRBJ2-1; v_call: TRBV11-2; clone_size: -
cdr3_aa: CAWSLSGTTGNTIYF; cdr3_nt: TGTGCCTGGAGTTTAAGCGGGACAACTGGAAACACCATATATTTT; d_call: -; j_call: TRBJ1-3; v_call: TRBV30; clone_size: -
cdr3_aa: CASSESDGRGLYNEQFF; cdr3_nt: TGTGCCAGCAGTGAATCTGATGGCAGGGGGCTTTACAATGAGCAGTTCTTC; d_call: TRBD1; j_call: TRBJ2-1; v_call: TRBV25-1; clone_size: -
cdr3_aa: CAWSVVPVGETQYF; cdr3_nt: TGTGCCTGGAGTGTAGTCCCCGTGGGGGAGACCCAGTACTTC; d_call: -; j_call: TRBJ2-5; v_call: TRBV30; clone_size: -
cdr3_aa: CASSPGRGRHYEQYF; cdr3_nt: TGTGCCAGCTCGCCCGGACGGGGGAGGCACTACGAGCAGTACTTC; d_call: -; j_call: TRBJ2-7; v_call: TRBV18; clone_size: -
cdr3_aa: CASSEQGNTEAFF; cdr3_nt: TGTGCCAGCTCAGAGCAGGGGAACACTGAAGCTTTCTTT; d_call: -; j_call: TRBJ1-1; v_call: TRBV2; clone_size: -
cdr3_aa: CASSLGLAGNTGELFF; cdr3_nt: TGCGCCAGCAGCTTGGGGCTAGCGGGAAACACCGGGGAGCTGTTTTTT; d_call: TRBD2; j_call: TRBJ2-2; v_call: TRBV5-1; clone_size: -
cdr3_aa: CASSPWTGGQPQHF; cdr3_nt: TGTGCCAGTAGTCCCTGGACAGGGGGACAGCCCCAGCATTTT; d_call: TRBD1; j_call: TRBJ1-5; v_call: TRBV19; clone_size: -
cdr3_aa: CASSYFSGRENEQFF; cdr3_nt: TGTGCCAGCAGCTACTTTAGCGGGAGGGAGAATGAGCAGTTCTTC; d_call: TRBD2; j_call: TRBJ2-1; v_call: TRBV7-9; clone_size: -
cdr3_aa: CATSRPGSEQFF; cdr3_nt: TGTGCCACCAGCAGACCAGGAAGTGAGCAGTTCTTC; d_call: -; j_call: TRBJ2-1; v_call: TRBV15; clone_size: -
cdr3_aa: CASSYRLAGFSYEQYF; cdr3_nt: TGTGCCAGCAGTTACCGGCTAGCGGGCTTCTCCTACGAGCAGTACTTC; d_call: TRBD2; j_call: TRBJ2-7; v_call: TRBV6-5; clone_size: -
cdr3_aa: CASSATGGLSGNTIYF; cdr3_nt: TGTGCCAGCAGCGCAACAGGGGGCCTCTCTGGAAACACCATATATTTT; d_call: TRBD1; j_call: TRBJ1-3; v_call: TRBV7-8; clone_size: -
cdr3_aa: CASRRWDNSGNTIYF; cdr3_nt: TGTGCCAGCAGAAGGTGGGATAACTCTGGAAACACCATATATTTT; d_call: -; j_call: TRBJ1-3; v_call: TRBV2; clone_size: -
cdr3_aa: CASSLGLNQPQHF; cdr3_nt: TGCGCCAGCAGCTTGGGGTTAAATCAGCCCCAGCATTTT; d_call: -; j_call: TRBJ1-5; v_call: TRBV5-1; clone_size: -
cdr3_aa: CASSSPDRDDYGYTF; cdr3_nt: TGTGCCAGCAGCTCCCCCGACAGGGATGACTATGGCTACACCTTC; d_call: TRBD1; j_call: TRBJ1-2; v_call: TRBV5-4; clone_size: -
cdr3_aa: CASSLGTSGTNEQFF; cdr3_nt: TGCGCCAGCAGCTTAGGGACTAGCGGTACGAATGAGCAGTTCTTC; d_call: TRBD2; j_call: TRBJ2-1; v_call: TRBV5-1; clone_size: -
cdr3_aa: CASRPEAGTQYF; cdr3_nt: TGTGCCAGCAGACCAGAAGCAGGCACGCAGTATTTT; d_call: -; j_call: TRBJ2-3; v_call: TRBV6-5; clone_size: once
cdr3_aa: CASSAVGETQYF; cdr3_nt: TGTGCCAGCAGTGCAGTGGGCGAGACCCAGTACTTC; d_call: -; j_call: TRBJ2-5; v_call: TRBV6-1; clone_size: -
cdr3_aa: CASSPRQSNTGELFF; cdr3_nt: TGTGCCAGCAGCCCCAGACAATCGAACACCGGGGAGCTGTTTTTT; d_call: -; j_call: TRBJ2-2; v_call: TRBV6-4; clone_size: -
cdr3_aa: CASSPGQADEQYF; cdr3_nt: TGTGCCAGCTCACCGGGACAGGCCGACGAGCAGTACTTC; d_call: TRBD1; j_call: TRBJ2-7; v_call: TRBV18; clone_size: -
cdr3_aa: CATGSGRAYTDTQYF; cdr3_nt: TGTGCCACCGGCAGCGGGAGGGCATACACAGATACGCAGTATTTT; d_call: TRBD2; j_call: TRBJ2-3; v_call: TRBV27; clone_size: -
cdr3_aa: CASSLSSDRAGSEAFF; cdr3_nt: TGTGCCAGCAGCTTAAGTTCGGACAGGGCCGGTTCTGAAGCTTTCTTT; d_call: TRBD1; j_call: TRBJ1-1; v_call: TRBV7-3; clone_size: -
cdr3_aa: CASHNRGRTEAFF; cdr3_nt: TGTGCCAGTCACAATCGGGGGAGAACTGAAGCTTTCTTT; d_call: -; j_call: TRBJ1-1; v_call: TRBV2; clone_size: -
cdr3_aa: CASSQESVGGRVTGELFF; cdr3_nt: TGTGCCAGCAGCCAAGAAAGTGTCGGCGGGAGGGTGACCGGGGAGCTGTTTTTT; d_call: TRBD2; j_call: TRBJ2-2; v_call: TRBV4-2; clone_size: -
cdr3_aa: CASSLLGGHEQFF; cdr3_nt: TGTGCCAGCTCACTTCTGGGGGGGCATGAGCAGTTCTTC; d_call: -; j_call: TRBJ2-1; v_call: TRBV18; clone_size: -
cdr3_aa: CASSLFSSGNTIYF; cdr3_nt: TGTGCCAGCAGTTTGTTCAGCTCTGGAAACACCATATATTTT; d_call: -; j_call: TRBJ1-3; v_call: TRBV28; clone_size: -
cdr3_aa: CASSVNRGSGEQYF; cdr3_nt: TGTGCCAGCAGTGTTAACAGGGGGTCGGGGGAGCAGTACTTC; d_call: TRBD1; j_call: TRBJ2-7; v_call: TRBV2; clone_size: -
cdr3_aa: CASSQGVWDGYTF; cdr3_nt: TGTGCCAGCAGCCAAGGAGTTTGGGATGGCTACACCTTC; d_call: -; j_call: TRBJ1-2; v_call: TRBV4-2; clone_size: -
cdr3_aa: CASSLDRPPLNTEAFF; cdr3_nt: TGTGCCAGCTCACTGGACAGGCCCCCTTTGAACACTGAAGCTTTCTTT; d_call: TRBD1; j_call: TRBJ1-1; v_call: TRBV18; clone_size: -
cdr3_aa: CASSYLAGGPGNEQFF; cdr3_nt: TGCGCCAGCAGTTACCTAGCGGGAGGGCCTGGAAATGAGCAGTTCTTC; d_call: TRBD2; j_call: TRBJ2-1; v_call: TRBV4-3; clone_size: -
cdr3_aa: CASSLSEREGNEQFF; cdr3_nt: TGTGCCAGCAGTTTGTCGGAGCGGGAGGGCAATGAGCAGTTCTTC; d_call: TRBD2; j_call: TRBJ2-1; v_call: TRBV27; clone_size: -
cdr3_aa: CASRGRTNEKLFF; cdr3_nt: TGTGCCAGCAGGGGCAGAACTAATGAAAAACTGTTTTTT; d_call: -; j_call: TRBJ1-4; v_call: TRBV28; clone_size: few
cdr3_aa: CASSPSGPRGEQYF; cdr3_nt: TGTGCCAGTAGTCCCTCCGGACCTCGGGGGGAGCAGTACTTC; d_call: -; j_call: TRBJ2-7; v_call: TRBV19; clone_size: -
cdr3_aa: CASSSPPSGNEKLFF; cdr3_nt: TGTGCCAGCAGTAGCCCCCCCTCGGGGAATGAAAAACTGTTTTTT; d_call: -; j_call: TRBJ1-4; v_call: TRBV28; clone_size: -